This T cell receptor (beta chain) comes out of a study of blood T cells in healthy people across ages. General observations from the study: Calculation of diversity from one million T cells yielded estimates considered to be underestimates. Strong correlation was found linking TCR beta diversity to naive T cell percentage.

Looked up from germline, CDR1 is LGHNA and CDR2 is YNFKEQ. The CDR3 loop spans 14 amino acids. V lost 4 bases to trimming and J lost 4 bases; unmatched junction nucleotides: 6. PCR was performed a second time for roughly 7 to 12 cycles using a sample-barcoded 5' primer and a J-beta primer mix. TCRdb reprocessed the 5' RACE reads via MiXCR and lists one record per CDR3 protein. The data show approximately 830,000 distinct CDR3 sequences, with around two thirds seen just once and roughly 25% held by the top ten. This clonotype was counted between two and nine times. Its cognate antigen is unknown. Source material: blood. This sequence was found in a man aged 25-45 years in good health. This rearrangement joins TRBV4-2 to TRBJ1-2, with TRBD1 matching over 7 bases. CDR3 protein: CASSRDSESYGYTF. The CDR3 DNA reads TGTGCCAGCAGCCGGGACAGTGAGAGCTATGGCTACACCTTC.